Listed below are T cell receptor beta chains from one sample, sequenced in a study of neurological immune-mediated disorders. TCRdb reanalysed the 5' RACE reads using MiXCR and keeps one entry per CDR3 protein. The sample yields roughly 14,000 distinct CDR3 sequences, more than 9% seen once. Sequenced input: PBMCs. Source of these receptors: a woman aged 40 to 55 in good health. Both conserved end residues are part of each CDR3. The D gene is left open where the match is weak. For some rows the clone size is stated as once, few or many, or as a class when expanded; others skip it.

. | TRBJ2-1 | TRBV9 | many | CASSVEGDSYNEQFF | TGTGCCAGCAGCGTAGAGGGGGACTCCTACAATGAGCAGTTCTTC
. | TRBJ2-5 | TRBV7-8 | many | CASSLQLGWLETQYF | TGTGCCAGCAGCTTACAATTGGGTTGGCTAGAGACCCAGTACTTC
TRBD2 | TRBJ2-6 | TRBV20-1 | . | CSARGGTSGKAGANVPTF | TGCAGTGCTAGAGGGGGAACTAGCGGGAAAGCTGGGGCCAACGTCCCGACTTTC
. | TRBJ1-5 | TRBV10-3 | many | CAISESTSQPQHF | TGTGCCATCAGTGAGTCGACCAGCCAGCCCCAGCATTTT
TRBD1 | TRBJ2-5 | TRBV7-9 | few | CASSQTGQETQYF | TGTGCCAGCAGCCAGACAGGGCAAGAGACCCAGTACTTC
TRBD1 | TRBJ2-7 | TRBV28 | many | CASSLNRGREQYF | TGTGCCAGCAGTTTAAACAGGGGGCGGGAGCAGTACTTC
. | TRBJ2-6 | TRBV6-1 | many | CASSERPKSSGANVLTF | TGTGCCAGCAGTGAACGTCCTAAGAGCTCTGGGGCCAACGTCCTGACTTTC
TRBD1 | TRBJ1-5 | TRBV19 | many | CASSIGQGDQPQHF | TGTGCCAGTAGTATAGGGCAGGGGGATCAGCCCCAGCATTTT
. | TRBJ2-7 | TRBV21-1 | many | CASSKVSRGTSGRRSYEQYF | TGTGCCAGCAGCAAAGTATCCCGGGGGACTAGCGGTCGAAGGTCGTACGAGCAGTACTTC
. | TRBJ2-5 | TRBV20-1 | many | CSAKSWKQETQYF | TGCAGTGCTAAGAGTTGGAAGCAAGAGACCCAGTACTTC
TRBD1 | TRBJ2-3 | TRBV7-9 | many | CASSPGTVKDTQYF | TGTGCCAGCAGCCCCGGGACAGTTAAGGATACGCAGTATTTT
TRBD1 | TRBJ1-3 | TRBV5-6 | . | CASSKNRGHGNTIYF | TGTGCCAGCAGCAAAAACAGGGGGCACGGAAACACCATATATTTT
TRBD2 | TRBJ2-1 | TRBV10-3 | many | CAAEGTSGRGEQFF | TGTGCCGCTGAAGGGACTAGCGGGAGAGGTGAGCAGTTCTTC
TRBD1 | TRBJ2-5 | TRBV20-1 | many | CSATGQGREETQYF | TGCAGTGCTACCGGACAGGGTCGAGAAGAGACCCAGTACTTC
. | TRBJ1-1 | TRBV5-6 | . | CASSWGGGTEAFF | TGTGCCAGCAGCTGGGGGGGAGGTACTGAAGCTTTCTTT
. | TRBJ2-2 | TRBV20-1 | many | CSARFGANTGELFF | TGCAGTGCTAGATTCGGCGCGAACACCGGGGAGCTGTTTTTT
. | TRBJ2-2 | TRBV7-6 | many | CASSLKRGPANTGELFF | TGTGCCAGCAGCTTAAAGCGCGGACCTGCGAACACCGGGGAGCTGTTTTTT
. | TRBJ2-3 | TRBV10-2 | medium-sized | CSYRGTARDTQYF | TGCTCTTATAGAGGGACGGCCCGAGATACGCAGTATTTT
. | TRBJ1-1 | TRBV9 | many | CASSVGFLKNTEAFF | TGTGCCAGCAGCGTAGGGTTTCTAAAGAACACTGAAGCTTTCTTT
. | TRBJ2-1 | TRBV6-5 | many | CACRAIGSYNEQFF | TGTGCCTGTAGGGCGATTGGCTCCTACAATGAGCAGTTCTTC
TRBD1 | TRBJ1-5 | TRBV5-5 | many | CASSWGQSIQPQHF | TGTGCCAGCAGCTGGGGACAGTCAATCCAGCCCCAGCATTTT
. | TRBJ2-5 | TRBV15 | . | CATSRDRGETQYF | TGTGCCACCAGCAGAGATCGCGGGGAGACCCAGTACTTC
. | TRBJ2-7 | TRBV28 | many | CASSLPHGYEQYF | TGTGCCAGCAGTTTGCCCCATGGCTACGAGCAGTACTTC
. | TRBJ1-1 | TRBV5-1 | many | CASSFRGLENTEAFF | TGCGCCAGCAGCTTCCGGGGGCTAGAGAACACTGAAGCTTTCTTT
TRBD2 | TRBJ2-7 | TRBV7-2 | many | CASSAPVGGGLREQYF | TGTGCCAGCAGCGCCCCGGTCGGGGGGGGCCTTCGCGAGCAGTACTTC
. | TRBJ2-7 | TRBV5-1 | few | CASKTNQGPLVEQYF | TGCGCCAGCAAAACAAACCAAGGTCCTCTTGTGGAGCAGTACTTC
. | TRBJ2-2 | TRBV6-1 | many | CASSAPGENTGELFF | TGTGCCAGCAGTGCGCCAGGGGAGAACACCGGGGAGCTGTTTTTT
. | TRBJ1-1 | TRBV2 | many | CASKGGGSTEAFF | TGTGCCAGCAAGGGCGGGGGCTCCACTGAAGCTTTCTTT
. | TRBJ2-1 | TRBV5-6 | many | CASSLQSLGYEQFF | TGTGCCAGCAGCTTGCAATCCTTAGGATATGAGCAGTTCTTC
. | TRBJ2-5 | TRBV20-1 | many | CSAREWVQETQYF | TGCAGTGCTAGAGAGTGGGTACAAGAGACCCAGTACTTC
. | TRBJ2-7 | TRBV15 | many | CATSRDRSRLREQYF | TGTGCCACCAGCAGAGATAGGTCACGGCTGCGCGAGCAGTACTTC
TRBD2 | TRBJ2-1 | TRBV7-9 | many | CASSLAGGDEQFF | TGTGCCAGCAGCTTGGCGGGAGGGGACGAGCAGTTCTTC
TRBD1 | TRBJ1-1 | TRBV5-1 | many | CASSTGTGIMNTEAFF | TGCGCCAGCAGCACCGGGACAGGGATCATGAACACTGAAGCTTTCTTT
. | TRBJ2-1 | TRBV10-3 | many | CAISDAGISHYNEQFF | TGTGCCATCAGTGACGCAGGGATCTCGCATTACAATGAGCAGTTCTTC